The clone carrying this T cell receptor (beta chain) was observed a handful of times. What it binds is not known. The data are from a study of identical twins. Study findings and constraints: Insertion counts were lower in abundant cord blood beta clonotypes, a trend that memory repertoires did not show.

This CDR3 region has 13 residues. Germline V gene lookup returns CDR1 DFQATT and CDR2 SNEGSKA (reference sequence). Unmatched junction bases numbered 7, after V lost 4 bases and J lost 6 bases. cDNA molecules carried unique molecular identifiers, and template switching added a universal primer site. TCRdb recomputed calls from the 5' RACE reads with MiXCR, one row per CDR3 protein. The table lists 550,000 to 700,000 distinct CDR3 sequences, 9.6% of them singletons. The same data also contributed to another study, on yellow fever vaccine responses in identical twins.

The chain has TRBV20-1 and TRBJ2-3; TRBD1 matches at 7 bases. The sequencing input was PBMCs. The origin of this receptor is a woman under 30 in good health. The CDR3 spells CSANNRGTDTQYF. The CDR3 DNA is TGCAGTGCTAATAACAGGGGAACGGATACGCAGTATTTT.